A selection of T cell receptor beta chains follows, all from one sample in a study of blood T cell repertoires in COVID-19. Clones were sequenced by immunoSEQ multiplex PCR, and TCRdb holds only the in-frame ones, with some missing. The data contain fewer than 250,000 clones, less than 90% of them singletons. The specimen was peripheral blood. The receptors shown here come from a human donor in a cohort sampled during active COVID-19. Each CDR3 is given with its conserved first and last residue. A D gene is named only where the DNA matches it firmly. Rows may omit the clone size; those that give it use once, few, many or a size class.

D gene	clone size	V gene	J gene	CDR3 protein	CDR3 DNA
TRBD1	NA	TRBV18	TRBJ2-6	CASSSTTGSLSGANVLTF	TGTGCCAGCTCATCTACGACAGGGAGCCTCTCTGGGGCCAACGTCCTGACTTTC
TRBD2	NA	TRBV5-5	TRBJ2-7	CASSSTSGSSQEQYF	TGTGCCAGCAGCTCAACTAGCGGGAGTTCTCAGGAGCAGTACTTC
NA	NA	TRBV30	TRBJ2-6	CACNTGIPGANVLTF	TGTGCCTGCAATACAGGGATCCCTGGGGCCAACGTCCTGACTTTC
NA	NA	TRBV3-1/TRBV3-2	TRBJ1-1	CASLPGPGGEAFF	TGTGCCAGCCTACCGGGACCTGGGGGCGAGGCTTTCTTT
NA	NA	TRBV7-2	TRBJ1-5	CASSAGAHGNQPQHF	TGTGCCAGCAGCGCAGGGGCGCATGGCAATCAGCCCCAGCATTTT
NA	NA	TRBV27	TRBJ2-3	CASSLFIEDTQYF	TGTGCCAGCAGTTTATTTATAGAAGATACGCAGTATTTT
NA	NA	TRBV2	TRBJ2-2	CASSERRGNTGELFF	TGTGCCAGCAGTGAAAGGCGCGGGAACACCGGGGAGCTGTTTTTT
TRBD2	NA	TRBV7-8	TRBJ2-5	CASSLAVAPGLAGRQETQYF	TGTGCCAGCAGCTTAGCCGTGGCCCCGGGACTAGCGGGACGACAAGAGACCCAGTACTTC
TRBD2	once	TRBV3-1/TRBV3-2	TRBJ2-1	CASSQTSGRMRGSYNEQFF	TGTGCCAGCAGCCAAACTAGCGGGAGGATGAGGGGATCCTACAATGAGCAGTTCTTC
NA	NA	TRBV25-1	TRBJ1-2	CASSEYPETGYGYTF	TGTGCCAGCAGTGAATACCCCGAGACAGGTTATGGCTACACCTTC
TRBD1	NA	TRBV6-5	TRBJ2-7	CASEPGTEPYEQYF	TGTGCCAGCGAACCCGGGACAGAGCCTTACGAGCAGTACTTC
TRBD1	NA	TRBV6-5	TRBJ2-3	CASRTGTGTDTQYF	TGTGCCAGCAGGACCGGGACAGGCACAGATACGCAGTATTTT
TRBD1	NA	TRBV7-3	TRBJ1-1	CANRERGPEAFF	TGTGCCAACCGAGAGAGGGGGCCCGAAGCTTTCTTT
TRBD2	NA	TRBV4-2	TRBJ2-5	CASSVAGGGEETQYF	TGTGCCAGCAGCGTAGCGGGGGGCGGGGAAGAGACCCAGTACTTC
NA	NA	TRBV25-1	TRBJ2-2	CASNWGANTGELFF	TGTGCCAGCAACTGGGGGGCGAACACCGGGGAGCTGTTTTTT
NA	NA	TRBV19	TRBJ2-1	CASSIRSFDEQFF	TGTGCCAGTAGTATTCGTAGCTTTGATGAGCAGTTCTTC
TRBD1	NA	TRBV3-1/TRBV3-2	TRBJ2-7	CASSQRNPGQGYEQYF	TGTGCCAGCAGCCAACGCAACCCGGGACAGGGTTACGAGCAGTACTTC
TRBD1	NA	TRBV20-1	TRBJ1-2	CSASQDRVSGYTF	TGCAGTGCCAGTCAGGACAGGGTTAGCGGCTACACCTTC
NA	NA	TRBV30	TRBJ1-6	CAWTTGRGNSPLHF	TGTGCCTGGACTACAGGAAGGGGGAATTCACCCCTCCACTTT